Detailed here is one T cell receptor beta chain. The antigen is not known. Germline V gene sequence: CDR1 MDHEN, CDR2 SYDVKM. The CDR3 covers 14 residues. Trimming left V 5 bases short and J 6 bases short, with 17 bases between. The timepoints at which blood was sampled were baseline, cycle 4 day 1, and cycle 7 day 1. Sequenced by immunoSEQ multiplex PCR; TCRdb stores in-frame clones only, minus some. The data show 70,000 or so clones, over 75% seen once. This entry belongs to a study of OX40 agonist ivuxolimab in advanced cancers. Study in general: An agonistic anti-OX40 (CD134) antibody, ivuxolimab, was used to treat the patients.

General study points: Partial responders treated at 0.1-3.0 mg/kg exhibited clonal expansion among the lowest measured.

This clonotype was sampled from an adult with an advanced solid tumor such as melanoma, head and neck, liver or kidney cancer. The gene calls are TRBV28 and TRBJ2-7; D gene unclear. Material: CD4+ or CD8+ T cells sorted from blood, obtained in a trial of the OX40 agonist ivuxolimab. For the CDR3, the DNA is TGTGCCAGCAGTCCCCCTTACCCAAAGGGCGAGCAGTACTTC. Translating gives CASSPPYPKGEQYF.